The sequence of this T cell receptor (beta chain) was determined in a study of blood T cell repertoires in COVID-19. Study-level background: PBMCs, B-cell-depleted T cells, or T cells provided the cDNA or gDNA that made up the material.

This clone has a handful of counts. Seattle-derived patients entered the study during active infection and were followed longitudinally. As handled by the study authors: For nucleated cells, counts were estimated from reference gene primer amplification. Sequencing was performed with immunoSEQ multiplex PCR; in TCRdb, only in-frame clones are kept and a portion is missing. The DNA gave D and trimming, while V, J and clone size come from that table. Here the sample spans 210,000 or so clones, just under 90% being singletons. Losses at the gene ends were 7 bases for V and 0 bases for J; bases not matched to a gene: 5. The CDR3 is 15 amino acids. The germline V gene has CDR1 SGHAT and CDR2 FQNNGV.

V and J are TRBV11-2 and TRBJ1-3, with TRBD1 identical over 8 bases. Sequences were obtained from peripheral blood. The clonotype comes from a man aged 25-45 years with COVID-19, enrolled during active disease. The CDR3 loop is CASTRTGGSGNTIYF. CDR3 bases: TGTGCCAGCACCCGAACAGGGGGCTCTGGAAACACCATATATTTT.